A single sample is the source of the 19 T cell receptor beta chains below, sequenced in a study of T cell responses to AZD1222 COVID-19 vaccine. Method: immunoSEQ multiplex PCR; TCRdb's copy keeps in-frame clones and lacks some. The sample lists about 150,000 clones, more than 80% seen once, with around 2.9% in the top ten. The material sequenced was peripheral blood, taken 28 days after the second AZD1222 dose. The source is an adult who received the AZD1222 COVID-19 vaccine.

The genes are TRBV30 and TRBJ1-6, with 7 bases matching TRBD1. Per the germline V gene, CDR1 is GTSNPN and CDR2 is SVGIG (reference sequence). The CDR3 is 14 amino acids. Germline trimming cut 2 bases from V and 7 bases from J; bases unmatched to any gene: 5. CDR3 in DNA: TGTGCCTGGAGTAGACAGGGCGAGAATTCACCCCTCCACTTT. Amino acids: CAWSRQGENSPLHF.

The chain has TRBV19 and TRBJ1-1; 9 bases map to TRBD1. Trimming took 7 bases from V and 4 from J; bases not matched to a gene: 13. This CDR3 region has 16 residues. The germline V gene encodes CDR1 LNHDA and CDR2 SQIVND (reference sequence). The CDR3 DNA follows: TGTGCCAGTAAGGTCGGGACAGGGTTTGGTGGCACTGAAGCTTTCTTT. Translated: CASKVGTGFGGTEAFF.

This sequence joins TRBV2 and TRBJ1-1; TRBD1 is a possible D gene (6 bases). Between the trimmed V and J ends, which lost 7 bases and 2 bases, there was a span of 14 bases. Germline V lookup: CDR1 SNHLY, CDR2 FYNNEI. This CDR3 is built from 14 residues. CDR3 in DNA: TGTGCCAGCAAAGAACGGGGGGCAAACACTGAAGCTTTCTTT. Its translation: CASKERGANTEAFF. The full variable domain, rest sourced from reference TRBV2 and TRBJ1-1, is EPEVTQTPSHQVTQMGQEVILRCVPISNHLYFYWYRQILGQKVEFLVSFYNNEISEKSEIFDDQFSVERPDGSNFTLKIRSTKLEDSAMYFCASKERGANTEAFFGQGTRLTVV.

DNA of the CDR3: TGTGCCAGCAGCCCTGACAGGGATCAGCCCCAGCATTTT. This translates into CASSPDRDQPQHF. This rearrangement joins TRBV12-3 or TRBV12-4 to TRBJ1-5; the match to TRBD1 covers 7 bases. V shed 6 bases, J shed 5 bases, and the junction held 4 bases outside the gene matches. The CDR3 is 13 residues long.

The rearrangement uses TRBV6-5 and TRBJ2-1; D uncertain. The CDR3 totals 15 residues. The germline V gene encodes CDR1 MNHEY and CDR2 SVGAGI. Trimming pared 6 bases from V and 1 base from J, leaving 13 bases between. CDR3 region: CASSPLVGSYNEQFF. The CDR3 nucleotides read TGTGCCAGCAGCCCCCTCGTTGGGTCCTACAATGAGCAGTTCTTC.

The chain links TRBV6-4 to TRBJ2-1, with D possibly matching TRBD2 (6 bases). CDR1 and CDR2 from the germline V gene are MRHNA and SNTAGT. Trimming took 0 bases from V and 14 from J, leaving 14 bases between them. The CDR3 contains 13 residues. CDR3 protein: CASSDSSVGGKFF. CDR3 nucleotides: TGTGCCAGCAGTGACTCTAGCGTTGGGGGGAAGTTCTTC.

The chain has TRBV30 and TRBJ1-6; perhaps TRBD1 as D (5 bases). Per germline, CDR1 GTSNPN and CDR2 SVGIG (reference sequence). This CDR3 comprises 13 residues. The germline V and J ends were trimmed by 3 bases and 9 bases, with 12 bases remaining between them. The CDR3 nucleotides are TGTGCCTGGAGGGGGCAGGGCAGTTCACCCCTCCACTTT. Translated, it gives CAWRGQGSSPLHF.

The chain carries TRBV10-2 and TRBJ1-1; TRBD1 is a possible D gene (5 bases). Germline CDR1 WSHSY, CDR2 SAAADI. V was cut by 8 bases and J by 1 base, with 8 bases left in between. There are 12 residues in the CDR3. This CDR3 reads CASDSGNTEAFF. CDR3 bases: TGCGCCAGCGACAGCGGGAACACTGAAGCTTTCTTT.

This sequence joins TRBV19 and TRBJ2-2; D is possibly TRBD1 (6 bases). This CDR3 has 13 amino acids. Per germline, CDR1 LNHDA and CDR2 SQIVND (reference sequence). Trimming stripped 7 bases from V and 3 bases from J, with 9 bases between. The CDR3 sequence: CASNRVHTGELFF. The CDR3 nucleotides are TGTGCCAGTAACAGGGTACACACCGGGGAGCTGTTTTTT.

V is TRBV5-6 and J is TRBJ1-1; possibly TRBD1 for D (5 bases). Germline V gives CDR1 SGHDT, CDR2 YYEEEE. The CDR3 sequence is 17 residues long. The V gene lost 1 base and the J gene lost 5 bases, with 21 bases spanning the gap. Written as DNA, the CDR3 is TGTGCCAGCAGCTTGTGGTATTTAGGGAGGGGAAGAACTGAAGCTTTCTTT. The encoded protein is CASSLWYLGRGRTEAFF.

V is TRBV7-2 and J is TRBJ1-6; 12 bases are a match to TRBD1. Trimming at V came to 2 bases and at J to 10 bases, leaving 6 bases not matched to a gene. This CDR3 contains 16 residues. The germline gives CDR1 SGHTA, CDR2 FQGNSA. This CDR3 is CASSLRPGQGASPLHF. CDR3 sequence (DNA): TGTGCCAGCAGCTTACGCCCGGGACAGGGGGCGTCACCCCTCCACTTT.

The gene calls are TRBV12-2 and TRBJ1-2. TRBV12-2 is recorded as a pseudogene. CDR3 length equals 16 residues. CDR3 region: CASPSFLTATNYGYTF. The CDR3 DNA is TGTGCAAGTCCCTCCTTTTTGACGGCGACTAACTATGGCTACACCTTC.

The J gene is TRBJ2-7, the V gene TRBV10-2; the D call may be TRBD1 or TRBD2 (5 bases each). This CDR3 comprises 15 residues. Trimming took off 2 bases at V and 6 bases at J, with 17 bases between the two ends. CDR1 WSHSY and CDR2 SAAADI come from the germline V gene. CDR3 bases: TGCGCCAGCAGTGAGAATTTCAGGGACCCTCCCGAGCAGTACTTC. This encodes CASSENFRDPPEQYF.

The CDR3 reads CATLIVRAYEQYF. CDR3 DNA: TGTGCCACCCTCATAGTCAGAGCCTACGAGCAGTACTTC. This rearrangement joins TRBV24-1 to TRBJ2-7; D is unresolved. V was trimmed by 9 bases and J by 2 bases, leaving 13 bases between them. This CDR3 has 13 residues. CDR1 and CDR2 (germline): KGHDR, SFDVKD.

This chain uses TRBV20-1 with TRBJ2-3; no firm D call. Germline V CDR1 and CDR2: DFQATT, SNEGSKA (reference sequence). Trimming stripped 2 bases from V and 5 bases from J, with 2 bases between. The CDR3 totals 10 residues. The CDR3: CSARKDTQYF. DNA of the CDR3: TGCAGTGCTAGAAAAGATACGCAGTATTTT.

This clone was seen just once. J is TRBJ1-5 and V is TRBV19; D uncertain. There are 12 residues in the CDR3. Germline values: CDR1 LNHDA, CDR2 SQIVND (reference sequence). Trimming left V 7 bases short and J 5 bases short, with 9 bases between. The CDR3 sequence: CASTPGDQPQHF. CDR3 sequence (DNA): TGTGCCAGTACCCCGGGTGATCAGCCCCAGCATTTT. The whole variable domain, filled in from reference TRBV19 and TRBJ1-5, reads DGGITQSPKYLFRKEGQNVTLSCEQNLNHDAMYWYRQDPGQGLRLIYYSQIVNDFQKGDIAEGYSVSREKKESFPLTVTSAQKNPTAFYLCASTPGDQPQHFGDGTRLSIL.

V usage is TRBV25-1 and J usage is TRBJ2-3; unclear D gene. The CDR3 sequence is 15 residues long. The V end was cut by 1 base, the J end by 1 base, with 9 bases between. Germline V gives CDR1 MGHDK, CDR2 SYGVNS. This chain's CDR3 is CASSEFRGRTDTQYF. The CDR3, as DNA: TGTGCCAGCAGTGAATTTAGAGGCCGCACAGATACGCAGTATTTT.

The chain joins TRBV24-1 to TRBJ2-1, with 13 nucleotides matching TRBD2. This CDR3 region has 17 residues. Trimming removed 4 bases from V and 4 bases from J; junction bases left unmatched: 6. Germline CDR1 KGHDR, CDR2 SFDVKD. CDR3 in DNA: TGTGCCACCAGTGACCCGAGGACTAGCGGGAGTTACAATGAGCAGTTCTTC. It encodes CATSDPRTSGSYNEQFF.

The J gene is TRBJ2-7, the V gene TRBV29-1; TRBD2 matches at 7 bases. CDR1 SQVTM and CDR2 ANQGSEA come from the germline V gene. This CDR3 contains 13 residues. V lost 4 bases, J lost 4 bases, and 7 bases stayed unmatched. The CDR3 nucleotides read TGCAGCGTTGTTCTAGCCGGGAGGTACGAGCAGTACTTC. Its translation: CSVVLAGRYEQYF.